This TCR beta chain came from a study of cytomegalovirus exposure and HLA in healthy donors. Study summary: A subsequent analysis stated that the 120 or so validation repertoires were run on the same platform as the roughly 670 first-cohort repertoires. Study findings and constraints: For most TCR sequences rarity was the rule, although some public TCRs occurred in many donors.

In regard to this clone: Its antigen is currently unknown.

This table comes from immunoSEQ multiplex PCR, and its TCRdb copy is limited to in-frame clones, with some not included. Among some 250,000 clones listed, 90% were seen once. The germline V gene has CDR1 MDHEN and CDR2 SYDVKM. The CDR3 extends over 16 amino acids. Trimming at V came to 1 base and at J to 2 bases, leaving 6 bases not matched to a gene. The sequenced material came from PBMCs. The chain carries TRBV28 and TRBJ1-2, with TRBD1 matching 8 bases. The TCR comes from a young woman in good health and CMV-seronegative. CDR3 in DNA: TGTGCCAGCAGTTTATATAACAGGGGGTTGAACTATGGCTACACCTTC. Its translation is CASSLYNRGLNYGYTF.